Below, 17 T cell receptor beta chains from the same sample are listed, as sequenced in a study of blood T cell repertoires in COVID-19. Only in-frame clones appear in the TCRdb table, and some are missing; sequencing was by immunoSEQ multiplex PCR. The sample contains a few hundred thousand clones, almost 85% of which appear only once. The material sequenced was peripheral blood. The origin of the receptors is a man aged 50-59 years with active or convalescent COVID-19.

The genes are TRBV7-8 and TRBJ1-2, with D uncertain. The V end lost 3 bases, the J end lost 3 bases, and 14 bases lay between the germline ends. Germline CDR1 reads SGHVS; CDR2 reads FQNEAQ. CDR3 size: 15 residues. DNA for the CDR3: TGTGCCAGCAGCTTGGCCAATGGGGAGTACTATGGCTACACCTTC. Translated, it gives CASSLANGEYYGYTF.

This clone showed up many times. The gene calls are TRBV6-5 and TRBJ2-2, with TRBD1 as a possible D gene (6 bases). Germline CDR1 and CDR2: MNHEY and SVGAGI. CDR3 size: 14 residues. V was cut by 7 bases and J by 8 bases, with 17 bases left in between. The CDR3 nucleotides are TGTGCCAGCAATCCGACCCAGGGGATAGGGGAGCTGTTTTTT. Amino acids: CASNPTQGIGELFF.

The V call is TRBV5-1, the J call TRBJ2-1; the match to TRBD2 covers 11 bases. With 4 bases clipped from V and 6 bases from J, the junction kept 9 bases outside the gene matches. This CDR3 is built from 16 residues. CDR1 SGHRS and CDR2 YFSETQ come from the germline V gene. The chain's CDR3 is CASSSRVAGGPNEQFF. Written as DNA, the CDR3 is TGCGCCAGCAGCAGTCGGGTAGCGGGAGGGCCCAATGAGCAGTTCTTC.

This sequence joins TRBV11-2 and TRBJ1-1, with a weak D call TRBD1 (5 bases). CDR3 length equals 17 residues. Germline CDR1 SGHAT, CDR2 FQNNGV. V lost 1 base and J lost 0, with 15 bases in between. CDR3 amino acids: CASSLGLRGPLNTEAFF. DNA of the CDR3: TGTGCCAGCAGCTTAGGCCTAAGGGGTCCTCTGAACACTGAAGCTTTCTTT.

The chain employs TRBV5-5 and TRBJ2-1, with TRBD2 as a possible D gene (7 bases). The CDR3 is 13 residues long. Deletions cut 4 bases from V and 9 bases from J, with 14 bases between. Germline V CDR1 and CDR2: SGHKS, YYEKEE (reference sequence). CDR3 nucleotide sequence: TGTGCCAGCAGCCCCGGGGGGCTGGGTGAGCAGTTCTTC. Translating it yields CASSPGGLGEQFF.

The chain has TRBV2 and TRBJ1-1; 8 nucleotides agree with TRBD1. The CDR3 is made up of 17 amino acids. Germline V CDR1 and CDR2: SNHLY, FYNNEI. Germline trimming cut 2 bases from V and 4 bases from J; bases unmatched to any gene: 12. The CDR3 bases are TGTGCCAGCAGTGAACTGGTCAGGGGGCGCGGGGGCACTGAAGCTTTCTTT. This translates into CASSELVRGRGGTEAFF.

The gene calls are TRBV5-6 and TRBJ1-3, with D perhaps TRBD1 (6 bases). Germline V lookup: CDR1 SGHDT, CDR2 YYEEEE. Trimming removed 3 bases from V and 3 bases from J, with 13 bases in between. The CDR3 has 15 residues. Here the CDR3 DNA reads TGTGCCAGCAGCTCCTTAGGGGGAAGTGGAAACACCATATATTTT. Its translation: CASSSLGGSGNTIYF. The whole variable domain, filled in from reference TRBV5-6 and TRBJ1-3, reads DAGVTQSPTHLIKTRGQQVTLRCSPKSGHDTVSWYQQALGQGPQFIFQYYEEEERQRGNFPDRFSGHQFPNYSSELNVNALLLGDSALYLCASSSLGGSGNTIYFGEGSWLTVV.

The sample holds one count of this clone. This chain connects TRBV28 to TRBJ1-4, with D possibly matching TRBD1 (6 bases). Between the trimmed V and J ends, which lost 6 bases and 2 bases, there was a span of 13 bases. CDR3 length equals 15 residues. Germline V gives CDR1 MDHEN, CDR2 SYDVKM. CDR3 region: CASRSGTSTNEKLFF. The DNA for the CDR3 is TGTGCCAGCAGGTCCGGGACAAGCACTAATGAAAAACTGTTTTTT.

In this sample, this clone turned up once. V is TRBV7-3 and J is TRBJ2-6; maybe TRBD1 (5 bases). V lost 5 bases, J lost 1 base, and 9 bases lay in between. Per the germline V gene, CDR1 is SGHTA and CDR2 is FQGTGA. This CDR3 contains 15 residues. CDR3 in DNA: TGTGCCAGCAGCCAACCAGGGTCTGGGGCCAACGTCCTGACTTTC. Encoded protein: CASSQPGSGANVLTF.

The rearrangement joins TRBV6-5 to TRBJ1-2, with no clear D. The V end lost 6 bases, the J end lost 13 bases, and 15 bases lay between the germline ends. The CDR3 spans 11 residues. Per germline, CDR1 MNHEY and CDR2 SVGAGI. The DNA for the CDR3 is TGTGCCAGCAGCGACACCTTTTCCTGCACCTTC. It codes for CASSDTFSCTF.

This clone came up once. The chain recombines TRBV28 with TRBJ1-5, with 8 bases identical to TRBD1. This CDR3 comprises 13 residues. The trim removed 5 bases at V and 5 bases at J, leaving 2 bases unmatched. Looked up from germline, CDR1 is MDHEN and CDR2 is SYDVKM. The chain's CDR3 is CASSPQGDQPQHF. In DNA, the CDR3 is TGTGCCAGCAGTCCACAGGGGGATCAGCCCCAGCATTTT.

The chain uses TRBV13 and TRBJ2-5, with TRBD1 matching 8 bases. J lost 5 bases, V lost 5 bases, and 7 bases had no gene match. This CDR3 has 14 amino acids. The V gene's germline CDR1 is PRHDT and CDR2 FYEKMQ (reference sequence). The CDR3: CASSTWTGRETQYF. The CDR3 DNA is TGTGCCAGCAGCACGTGGACAGGGCGGGAGACCCAGTACTTC.

V usage is TRBV28 and J usage is TRBJ1-2; weak D call: TRBD1 (5 bases). The CDR3 sequence is 13 residues long. CDR1 MDHEN and CDR2 SYDVKM come from the germline V gene. Trimming took off 7 bases at V and 6 bases at J, with 15 bases between the two ends. CDR3 sequence: CASTRGVGDGYTF. The CDR3 DNA reads as TGTGCCAGCACCCGGGGGGTGGGAGATGGCTACACCTTC.

The J gene is TRBJ1-2, the V gene TRBV6-1; D is possibly TRBD1 (5 bases). The CDR3 consists of 15 residues. The V gene lost 2 bases and the J gene lost 7 bases, with 17 bases spanning the gap. Germline CDR1 reads MNHNS; CDR2 reads SASEGT. The chain's CDR3 is CASSEYAGFYLGYTF. CDR3 nucleotides: TGTGCCAGCAGTGAATACGCAGGGTTTTATCTTGGCTACACCTTC.

The chain couples TRBV5-1 to TRBJ1-2; 7 bases align to TRBD1. Germline V lookup: CDR1 SGHRS, CDR2 YFSETQ. The CDR3 is 14 amino acids. The J segment lost 2 bases and the V segment lost 4 bases, leaving 5 bases of the junction unmatched. The CDR3 protein is CASSPGQTNYGYTF. The CDR3 bases are TGCGCCAGCAGCCCGGGACAGACGAACTATGGCTACACCTTC.

About this clone itself: A much larger clone differs by one base, so this may be a read error. The chain employs TRBV7-2 and TRBJ2-7; D remains unclear. Germline CDR1 and CDR2: SGHTA and FQGNSA. Trimming left V 4 bases short and J 2 bases short, with 3 bases between. This CDR3 comprises 11 residues. The DNA of the CDR3 is TGTGCCAGCAGCTCCACCTACGAGCAGTACTTC. Its translation is CASSSTYEQYF.

This sequence joins TRBV5-1 and TRBJ1-1; D is unclear. The CDR3 extends over 14 amino acids. The germline V gene has CDR1 SGHRS and CDR2 YFSETQ. Trimming stripped 5 bases from V and 7 bases from J, with 18 bases between. The CDR3 DNA sequence: TGCGCCAGCAGTATAAGCGGCTCCCTAATTGAAGCTTTCTTT. Its translation: CASSISGSLIEAFF.